This TCR beta chain appears in the sequencing data of a study of T cell repertoires in cytomegalovirus infection (dated by TCRdb to between 2017 and 2020). Turning to the overall study: Donor HLA type was relevant to the analysis, because carriage of CMV infection together with the matching HLA type was indicated by public TCR beta signatures.

This clonotype was detected ten times or more. No cognate antigen has been identified for it. The sample holds no much larger clone one base away, and base qualities are not on file. Study-wide findings and limitations: Carriers of CMV infection plus the relevant HLA type were discriminated by the cumulative frequency of public TCR beta family members in the study cohort and in an independent roughly 400-donor cohort. The ex vivo response was dominated by HLA-C-restricted CMV-specific TCR beta clonotypes, which also provided the single most frequent clonotype in two of eight donors.

From its cysteine to its phenylalanine, the CDR3 spans 15 amino acids. Only the CDR3 DNA is retained, 45 bases long and in frame from the first base. V ends up 6 bases short and J 9 bases short, with an unmatched junction base count of 11. CDR1 and CDR2, per the germline V gene (reference sequence), are DFQATT and SNEGSKA. Sequencing relied on an Illumina HiSeq 1500. The public reads were reprocessed in TCRdb via fastp at Q25 and MiXCR, keeping in-frame beta chains. A single entry per CDR3 protein holds the most common genes and DNA from its merged rows. This sample gives about 300,000 distinct CDR3 sequences in total; about 9.2% of them show up just once. Less than 3% of the sample rests with the top ten.

Sequencing was performed on PBMCs. This chain joins TRBV20-1 to TRBJ2-1, and TRBD2 aligns with 13 junction nucleotides. The TCR was taken from a human donor in good health (CMV status not recorded). Some clones in this sample may be carry-over from other donors' samples. The CDR3 reads CSARRTSGGRGEQFF. In nucleotide form, the sequence is TGCAGTGCCCGGCGGACTAGCGGGGGCCGCGGTGAGCAGTTCTTC.